This TCR beta chain was sequenced during a study of OX40 agonist ivuxolimab in advanced cancers. Study in general: Patients received ivuxolimab, an intravenous treatment, every 2 weeks at 0.01 to 10 mg/kg. Hepatocellular carcinoma, melanoma, renal cell or head and neck cancer occurred in dose-escalation patients. General observations from the study: Individuals who were partial responders at 0.1-3.0 mg/kg had clonal expansion that ranked among the lowest.

Sequenced by immunoSEQ multiplex PCR; TCRdb stores in-frame clones only, minus some. The table has under 20,000 clones, 82% seen once; the top ten hold just over 3%. This clone has just a few counts. Its antigen remains unknown. Germline assignment: CDR1 LNHDA and CDR2 SQIVND (reference sequence). CDR3 length: 15 residues. The V gene lost 3 bases and the J gene lost 3 bases, with 14 bases spanning the gap. Sequenced here: CD4+ or CD8+ T cells sorted from blood, sampled in a trial of the OX40 agonist ivuxolimab. V usage is TRBV19 and J usage is TRBJ1-1; D not certain. This TCR came from an adult with an advanced solid tumor such as melanoma, head and neck, liver or kidney cancer. CDR3 bases: TGTGCCAGTAGTATTCGGCAGGTCCCCTACACTGAAGCTTTCTTT. Residues: CASSIRQVPYTEAFF.